These 22 T cell receptor beta chains came from one sample sequenced in a study of T cell repertoires in cytomegalovirus infection. Their recognized antigens are unknown. TCRdb called the reads again in MiXCR, with one record for every CDR3 protein. The top ten clones hold around an eighth of a sample with about 920,000 distinct CDR3 sequences, roughly 30% of them seen once. The source material was cultured CD8+ T cells from PBMCs, sampled from culture after CMV antigen stimulation. The receptors were gathered from a human donor in good health (CMV status not recorded). Some clones in this sample may be carry-over from other donors' samples.

This clonotype was detected many times. The chain recombines TRBV7-2 with TRBJ2-3; D unclear. Germline V gene data show CDR1 as SGHTA and CDR2 as FQGNSA. V was cut by 0 bases and J by 3 bases, with 7 bases left in between. The CDR3 is 14 amino acids. CDR3 in amino acids: CASSLAGMTDTQYF. CDR3 DNA: TGTGCCAGCAGCTTAGCCGGAATGACAGATACGCAGTATTTT.

This clonotype was picked up many times. The chain has TRBV4-1 and TRBJ2-7, with 8 bases lining up with TRBD2. V lost 2 bases to trimming and J lost 2 bases; unmatched junction nucleotides: 2. The CDR3 is made up of 14 amino acids. Germline lookup yields CDR1 MGHRA and CDR2 YSYEKL. The chain's CDR3 is CASSQTGGPYEQYF. The CDR3 DNA follows: TGCGCCAGCAGCCAAACGGGAGGGCCCTACGAGCAGTACTTC.

This clonotype was observed at least ten times. The chain combines TRBV10-3 with TRBJ2-6, with 7 bases that match TRBD1. Trimming took 2 bases from V and 2 from J; bases not matched to a gene: 3. The germline V gene has CDR1 ENHRY and CDR2 SYGVKD. The CDR3 sequence is 16 residues long. The CDR3 nucleotides read TGTGCCATCAGTGAGCCCGACAGGGCTGGGGCCAACGTCCTGACTTTC. It yields the protein CAISEPDRAGANVLTF.

The genes are TRBV27 and TRBJ2-3, with 8 bases aligning to TRBD2. The CDR3 runs to 16 residues. CDR1 and CDR2 (germline): MNHEY, SMNVEV (reference sequence). V lost 8 bases and J lost 7; bases outside the gene matches: 17. Here the CDR3 reads CASQGIAGNVLHTQYF. CDR3 in DNA: TGTGCCAGCCAGGGAATAGCGGGGAACGTCTTACATACGCAGTATTTT.

The V gene is TRBV20-1, the J gene TRBJ1-3, with TRBD1 matching 8 bases. Trimming cost V 2 bases and J 4 bases; bases outside gene matches: 4. The CDR3 contains 14 residues. Germline V gene sequence: CDR1 DFQATT, CDR2 SNEGSKA (reference sequence). The CDR3 DNA sequence: TGCAGTGCTAGATGGACAGGGCTCGGAAACACCATATATTTT. It encodes CSARWTGLGNTIYF.

This clonotype was seen more than once but under ten times. V and J are TRBV7-9 and TRBJ2-3; 10 bases align to TRBD2. Germline values: CDR1 SEHNR, CDR2 FQNEAQ (reference sequence). The ends lost 7 bases at V and 4 bases at J; junction bases unmatched: 8. This CDR3 has 15 amino acids. DNA of the CDR3: TGTGCCAGCAACCCGGCTAGCGGGGGTTCAGATACGCAGTATTTT. This sequence encodes CASNPASGGSDTQYF.

This clonotype has ten or more counts. This chain links TRBV6-1 with TRBJ1-6; a weak D match, TRBD1 (5 bases). Germline assignment: CDR1 MNHNS and CDR2 SASEGT. The CDR3 is 18 residues long. The ends were cut back, 1 base at V and 9 bases at J, with 22 bases in the middle. CDR3 in DNA: TGTGCCAGCAGTGAAGGCTCGGGGGGACTCCGACTGCGTTCACCCCTCCACTTT. Translating it yields CASSEGSGGLRLRSPLHF.

CDR3 sequence: CASSPPKGSQETQYF. For the CDR3, the DNA is TGTGCCAGCAGCCCGCCGAAGGGCAGCCAAGAGACCCAGTACTTC. This chain joins TRBV7-9 and TRBJ2-5, with D hard to call. Germline CDR1 is SEHNR and CDR2 is FQNEAQ (reference sequence). The CDR3 is 15 residues long. V was cut by 5 bases and J by 1 base, with 14 bases left in between.

This chain connects TRBV28 to TRBJ2-5; D remains unclear. CDR1 MDHEN and CDR2 SYDVKM come from the germline V gene. V was shortened by 2 bases and J by 6 bases, with 7 bases between the two germline ends. The CDR3 contains 12 residues. CDR3 sequence (DNA): TGTGCCAGCAGTTTAAGGGCAAAGACCCAGTACTTC. Protein product: CASSLRAKTQYF. The full variable domain, completed using reference TRBV28 and TRBJ2-5, is DVKVTQSSRYLVKRTGEKVFLECVQDMDHENMFWYRQDPGLGLRLIYFSYDVKMKEKGDIPEGYSVSREKKERFSLILESASTNQTSMYLCASSLRAKTQYFGPGTRLLVL.

This sequence joins TRBV14 and TRBJ2-1, with 11 nucleotides matching TRBD1. The CDR3 is made up of 15 amino acids. The J segment lost 7 bases and the V segment lost 5 bases, leaving 7 bases of the junction unmatched. Germline V lookup: CDR1 SGHDN, CDR2 FVKESK. This chain's CDR3 is CASSWTGGPWNEQFF. CDR3 DNA sequence: TGTGCCAGCAGCTGGACAGGGGGCCCTTGGAATGAGCAGTTCTTC.

Only a few counts were recorded for this clonotype. The chain couples TRBV6-6 to TRBJ1-1, with D unresolved. Germline V CDR1 and CDR2: MNHNY, SVGAGI (reference sequence). The CDR3 has 13 amino acids. Between the trimmed V and J ends, which lost 1 base and 3 bases, there was a span of 6 bases. DNA for the CDR3: TGTGCCAGCAGTTACTTCTATGACACTGAAGCTTTCTTT. Translating it yields CASSYFYDTEAFF.

The rearrangement joins TRBV15 to TRBJ2-3; possible D gene TRBD2, 6 bases. The CDR3 length is 13 residues. CDR1 LNHNV and CDR2 YYDKDF come from the germline V gene (reference sequence). With 5 bases removed from V and 6 bases from J, the gap between germline ends came to 12 bases. This CDR3 is CATSAGLVDTQYF. CDR3 nucleotide sequence: TGTGCCACCAGCGCGGGGCTTGTGGATACGCAGTATTTT.

Only one count was recorded for this clonotype. V usage is TRBV19 and J usage is TRBJ1-1; 11 nucleotides align to TRBD1. V gave up 5 bases and J gave up 3 bases; unmatched junction bases: 11. CDR1 is LNHDA and CDR2 is SQIVND in the germline V gene (reference sequence). CDR3 length equals 17 residues. In DNA, the CDR3 is TGTGCCAGTAGTCCCCGGACAGGGGGCATGGGAGACACTGAAGCTTTCTTT. As protein: CASSPRTGGMGDTEAFF. Full variable domain (remainder filled in from reference TRBV19 and TRBJ1-1): DGGITQSPKYLFRKEGQNVTLSCEQNLNHDAMYWYRQDPGQGLRLIYYSQIVNDFQKGDIAEGYSVSREKKESFPLTVTSAQKNPTAFYLCASSPRTGGMGDTEAFFGQGTRLTVV.

This clonotype occurred a few times. The chain employs TRBV15 and TRBJ1-3; D is undetermined. CDR1 is LNHNV, CDR2 YYDKDF, per germline (reference sequence). There are 14 residues in the CDR3. Trimming left V 8 bases short and J 2 bases short, with 13 bases between. The CDR3 region has the DNA TGTGCCACCGTTAGGTCTGAAACTGGAAACACCATATATTTT. The encoded protein is CATVRSETGNTIYF.

This clonotype has ten or more counts. V usage is TRBV11-2 and J usage is TRBJ2-2; D ambiguous. The V end lost 9 bases, the J end lost 0 bases, and 11 bases lay between the germline ends. Germline V lookup: CDR1 SGHAT, CDR2 FQNNGV. The CDR3 length is 14 residues. DNA for the CDR3: TGTGCCAGTAGGCTGGATTCGAACACCGGGGAGCTGTTTTTT. It encodes CASRLDSNTGELFF.

The chain links TRBV7-6 to TRBJ2-2; D gene unclear. Per germline, CDR1 SGHVS and CDR2 FNYEAQ. Trimming stripped 4 bases from V and 7 bases from J, with 13 bases between. This CDR3 region has 14 residues. The CDR3 DNA reads as TGTGCCAGCAGCTCGGACGGCCTCTACGGGGAGCTGTTTTTT. This codes for CASSSDGLYGELFF.

This clonotype came up a few times. This chain connects TRBV27 to TRBJ1-1, with D uncertain. This CDR3 contains 15 residues. The V gene lost 2 bases and the J gene lost 0 bases, with 10 bases spanning the gap. Germline V CDR1 and CDR2: MNHEY, SMNVEV (reference sequence). The CDR3 DNA sequence: TGTGCCAGCAGTTTAAGAGCCGGCATGAACACTGAAGCTTTCTTT. Residues: CASSLRAGMNTEAFF.

This rearrangement joins TRBV2 to TRBJ1-1, with a possible D match to TRBD1 (5 bases). V gave up 4 bases and J gave up 10 bases, with 10 bases separating them. CDR3 length equals 11 residues. The germline V gene has CDR1 SNHLY and CDR2 FYNNEI. CDR3 in DNA: TGTGCCAGCAGTGGGAAGGGGTTAGCTTTCTTT. Translated, it gives CASSGKGLAFF.

This clonotype has ten or more counts. V and J are TRBV7-2 and TRBJ2-7; 7 positions agree with TRBD2. Germline CDR1 SGHTA, CDR2 FQGNSA. After removal of 3 bases from V and 2 bases from J, the junction contained 19 bases not matched to a gene. The CDR3 length is 19 residues. The CDR3 DNA reads as TGTGCCAGCAGCTTTCTGGTTCGAGAGGGCGGGGGTTCCCCCTACGAGCAGTACTTC. It translates to CASSFLVREGGGSPYEQYF.

The V gene is TRBV27, the J gene TRBJ2-7; possibly TRBD1 for D (5 bases). Trimming took off 6 bases at V and 3 bases at J, with 15 bases between the two ends. The CDR3 spans 14 residues. Germline V CDR1 and CDR2: MNHEY, SMNVEV (reference sequence). The CDR3 loop is CASSPIDRNYEQYV. The CDR3 DNA is TGTGCCAGCAGCCCAATAGACAGAAACTACGAGCAGTACGTC.

The chain has TRBV2 and TRBJ2-7, with a tentative D call TRBD1 (6 bases). This CDR3 comprises 20 residues. Trimming left V 0 bases short and J 5 bases short, with 29 bases between. Looked up from germline, CDR1 is SNHLY and CDR2 is FYNNEI. CDR3: CASSEAPPGVGADRSDEQYF. DNA for the CDR3: TGTGCCAGCAGTGAAGCGCCCCCCGGGGTGGGGGCGGATAGGTCTGACGAGCAGTACTTC.

This clonotype was observed a handful of times. The chain links TRBV27 to TRBJ2-3, with D unresolved. The germline V and J ends were trimmed by 5 bases and 1 base, with 16 bases remaining between them. The CDR3 loop spans 16 amino acids. Germline CDR1 MNHEY, CDR2 SMNVEV (reference sequence). The CDR3 region has the DNA TGTGCCAGCAGTCCATCGGTGGGTGAGCGCACAGATACGCAGTATTTT. Translation gives CASSPSVGERTDTQYF.